These T cell receptor beta chains were read from a single sample in a study of cytomegalovirus exposure and HLA in healthy donors. Produced via immunoSEQ multiplex PCR; TCRdb's table is partial and in-frame only. The table shows 250,000 to 350,000 clones, with just over 85% occurring only once. Sample: PBMCs. The receptors were sampled from a man aged 40-55 years in good health and CMV-seropositive. CDR3s include the opening cysteine and the closing phenylalanine or tryptophan. The D gene is left open where the match is weak. Clone size is given for some rows only: seen once, a few or many times, or a class if the clone is expanded.

>TRBV6-4|TRBD1|-|TRBJ2-2|14
CASSAGTDTGELFF
TGTGCCAGCAGTGCCGGGACAGACACCGGGGAGCTGTTTTTT
>TRBV6-5|TRBD2|-|TRBJ2-1|15
CASSTLAGGKGEQFF
TGTGCCAGCAGTACCCTAGCGGGAGGGAAAGGTGAGCAGTTCTTC
>TRBV28|-|-|TRBJ2-7|13
CASRRLVVSEQYF
TGTGCCAGCAGACGACTAGTTGTCAGCGAGCAGTACTTC
>TRBV7-2|TRBD2|-|TRBJ2-7|15
CASSPPGLEGLEQYF
TGTGCCAGCAGCCCTCCGGGACTAGAGGGGCTCGAGCAGTACTTC
>TRBV5-1|TRBD2|-|TRBJ2-7|15
CASSLLAESSYEQYF
TGCGCCAGCAGCTTACTAGCGGAGAGCTCCTACGAGCAGTACTTC
>TRBV28|TRBD2|-|TRBJ2-7|14
CASSRSGRGLEQYF
TGTGCCAGCAGTCGTAGCGGGAGGGGGTTGGAGCAGTACTTC
>TRBV19|TRBD1|once|TRBJ1-1|14
CASSMGGTGLEAFF
TGTGCCAGTAGTATGGGCGGGACAGGGCTTGAAGCTTTCTTT
>TRBV7-2|TRBD2|-|TRBJ2-1|16
CASSNLGLAGYNEQFF
TGTGCCAGCAGTAACCTGGGACTAGCGGGCTACAATGAGCAGTTCTTC
>TRBV18|-|-|TRBJ2-2|16
CASSPRRASNTGELFF
TGTGCCAGCTCACCACGCAGGGCCTCGAACACCGGGGAGCTGTTTTTT
>TRBV6-5|-|-|TRBJ2-1|16
CASSSPLARAYNEQFF
TGTGCCAGCAGTTCGCCCCTAGCGAGAGCTTACAATGAGCAGTTCTTC
>TRBV2|TRBD2|-|TRBJ2-3|15
CASSGASGYTDTQYF
TGTGCCAGCAGTGGGGCTAGCGGGTACACAGATACGCAGTATTTT
>TRBV28|TRBD2|-|TRBJ2-7|18
CASSFRLAGGLPLYEQYF
TGTGCCAGCAGTTTTCGACTAGCGGGAGGACTCCCACTCTACGAGCAGTACTTC
>TRBV5-1|-|few|TRBJ1-2|15
CASSLGTGMPHGYTF
TGCGCCAGCAGCTTGGGGACGGGGATGCCCCATGGCTACACCTTC
>TRBV7-9|-|-|TRBJ1-1|13
CSSSPTENTEAFF
TGTTCCAGCAGCCCTACAGAGAACACTGAAGCTTTCTTT
>TRBV27|-|-|TRBJ2-7|13
CASNRASSYEQYF
TGTGCCAGCAACAGGGCCAGCTCCTACGAGCAGTACTTC
>TRBV28|-|few|TRBJ1-6|14
CASSLPANNSPLHF
TGTGCCAGCAGTTTACCCGCTAATAATTCACCCCTCCACTTT
>TRBV7-2|-|-|TRBJ2-2|17
CASSLVAGFSDTGELFF
TGTGCCAGCAGCTTAGTGGCCGGGTTCTCTGACACCGGGGAGCTGTTTTTT